This T cell receptor (beta chain) was recovered during a study of T-cell memory formation after mild COVID-19. TCRdb re-called the 5' RACE reads with MiXCR, one entry per CDR3 protein. The repertoire has 65,000 to 90,000 distinct CDR3 sequences, more than 11% of them found once; the top ten carry 30% to 35%. Whole-study results and caveats: Several responding clones turned up in pre-infection memory, indicating that cross-reactive memory may have taken part.

On this clonotype: Its antigen is not identified.

The TCR originated in an adult woman who had mild COVID-19 (a few samples of this study predate the infection). Cell type and time point are not known. Sequenced: PBMCs or a T cell subset sorted from them (not recorded which).

The CDR3 DNA reads TGCGCCAGCAGCCCCGAGCGGGGGGAGGGGGATACGCAGTATTTT. Protein sequence: CASSPERGEGDTQYF. The rearrangement joins TRBV4-1 to TRBJ2-3; 9 nucleotides align to TRBD2. Looked up from germline, CDR1 is MGHRA and CDR2 is YSYEKL. With 4 bases clipped from V and 6 bases from J, the junction kept 8 bases outside the gene matches. The CDR3 is 15 amino acids.